This T cell receptor (beta chain) was found in a study of T cell responses to AZD1222 COVID-19 vaccine. The protocol was immunoSEQ multiplex PCR, while the TCRdb copy is restricted to in-frame clones and leaves out a portion. The table records about 97,000 clones, 85% to 90% of them present only once. The germline V gene has CDR1 SGDLS and CDR2 YYNGEE. The ends were cut back, 0 bases at V and 0 bases at J, with 2 bases in the middle. CDR3 length equals 13 residues. Details on this clone: The sample carries other DNA sequences with the same CDR3.

The V gene is TRBV9, the J gene TRBJ2-3; D is unclear. The origin of this receptor is an adult in good health. The sample was peripheral blood, taken on day 0 of AZD1222 vaccination. The CDR3 loop reads CASSVASTDTQYF. For the CDR3, the DNA is TGTGCCAGCAGCGTAGCAAGCACAGATACGCAGTATTTT.